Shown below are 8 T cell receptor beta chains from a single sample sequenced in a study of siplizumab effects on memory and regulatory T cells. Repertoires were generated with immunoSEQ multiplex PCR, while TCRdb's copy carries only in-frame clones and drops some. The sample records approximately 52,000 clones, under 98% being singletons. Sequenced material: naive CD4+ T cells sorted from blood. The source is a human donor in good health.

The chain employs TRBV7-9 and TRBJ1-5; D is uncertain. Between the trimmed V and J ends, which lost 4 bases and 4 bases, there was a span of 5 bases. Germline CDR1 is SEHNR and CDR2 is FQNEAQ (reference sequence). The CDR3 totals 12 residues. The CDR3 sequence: CASSSPNQPQHF. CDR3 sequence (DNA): TGTGCCAGCAGCTCTCCTAATCAGCCCCAGCATTTT.

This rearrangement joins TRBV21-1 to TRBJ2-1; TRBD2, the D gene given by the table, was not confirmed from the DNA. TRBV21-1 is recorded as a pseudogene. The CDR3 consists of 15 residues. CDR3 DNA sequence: TGTGCCAGCCTCCCCCCTAGCGGAGTTTACAATGAGCAGTTCTTC. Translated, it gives CASLPPSGVYNEQFF.

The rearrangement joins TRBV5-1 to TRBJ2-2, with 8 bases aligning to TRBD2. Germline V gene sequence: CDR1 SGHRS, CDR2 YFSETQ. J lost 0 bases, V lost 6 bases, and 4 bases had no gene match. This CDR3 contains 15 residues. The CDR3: CASTERGTNTGELFF. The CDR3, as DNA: TGCGCCAGCACCGAGCGGGGGACGAACACCGGGGAGCTGTTTTTT.

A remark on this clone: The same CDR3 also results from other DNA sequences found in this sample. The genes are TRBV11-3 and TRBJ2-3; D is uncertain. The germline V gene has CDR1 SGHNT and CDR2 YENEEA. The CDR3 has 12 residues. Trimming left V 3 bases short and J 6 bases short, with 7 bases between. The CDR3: CASSFTSDTQYF. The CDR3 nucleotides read TGTGCCAGCAGCTTTACTTCGGATACGCAGTATTTT.

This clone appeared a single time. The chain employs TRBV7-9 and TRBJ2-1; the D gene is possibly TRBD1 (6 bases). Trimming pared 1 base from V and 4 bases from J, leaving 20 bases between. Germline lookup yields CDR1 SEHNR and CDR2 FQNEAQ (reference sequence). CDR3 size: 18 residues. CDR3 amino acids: CASSLGGSGRGLYNEQFF. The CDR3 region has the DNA TGTGCCAGCAGCTTAGGGGGGTCGGGCAGGGGCTTGTACAATGAGCAGTTCTTC.

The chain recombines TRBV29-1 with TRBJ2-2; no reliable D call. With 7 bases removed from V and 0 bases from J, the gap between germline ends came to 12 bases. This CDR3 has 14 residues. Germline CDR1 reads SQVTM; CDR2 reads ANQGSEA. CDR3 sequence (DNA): TGCAGCGCTGAGGACCACGCGAACACCGGGGAGCTGTTTTTT. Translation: CSAEDHANTGELFF.

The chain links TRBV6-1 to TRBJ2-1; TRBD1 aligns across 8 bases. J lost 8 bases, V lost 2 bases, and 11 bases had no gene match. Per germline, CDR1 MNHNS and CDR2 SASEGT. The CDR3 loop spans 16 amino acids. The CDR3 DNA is TGTGCCAGCAGTGAAAGGTGGCGGCAGGGGGCGCATGAGCAGTTCTTC. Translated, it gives CASSERWRQGAHEQFF.

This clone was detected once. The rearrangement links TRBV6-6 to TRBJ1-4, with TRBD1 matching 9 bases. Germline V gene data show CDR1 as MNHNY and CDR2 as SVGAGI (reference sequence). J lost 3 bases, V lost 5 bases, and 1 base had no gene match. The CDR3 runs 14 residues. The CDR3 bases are TGTGCCAGCAGTAGACAGGGGGCTAATGAAAAACTGTTTTTT. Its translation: CASSRQGANEKLFF.